This T cell receptor beta chain was captured in a study of tumor-infiltrating lymphocytes in primary liver carcinoma. Study-level background: Patients underwent resection of primary liver carcinoma. Patients included men and women of 30 to 69 years. There were roughly 3.65 to 7.5 million productive TCRbeta reads per sample, a yield similar across tissue types. General study points: Lower overlap was observed for tumor-adjacent and tumor-blood pairs relative to tumor region pairs.

RNA was extracted from whole blood without cell sorting, alongside germline DNA. With a constant-region primer, TCR beta cDNA was made from 400 to 550 ng of total RNA. A slightly modified ARM-PCR protocol with three nested multiplex PCR rounds produced these TCR beta libraries. Two initial PCR rounds of around 10 cycles each paired TRBV1-TRBV30 forward primers with a C-beta reverse primer. TCRdb re-called the multiplex PCR reads with MiXCR, one entry per CDR3 protein. Of approximately 310,000 distinct CDR3 sequences listed, 50% to 70% are singletons. On this clonotype itself: The antigen is unknown.

Looked up from germline, CDR1 is SEHNR and CDR2 is FQNEAQ (reference sequence). After removal of 9 bases from V and 3 bases from J, the junction contained 13 bases not matched to a gene. The CDR3 loop spans 17 amino acids. This sequence joins TRBV7-9 and TRBJ2-2, with TRBD2 identical over 10 bases. Sequencing was done on a sample of peripheral blood. The sequence derives from a man aged 35-49 years with primary liver carcinoma and hepatitis B virus infection. This CDR3 reads CARSPGLAGEYTGELFF. The CDR3, as DNA: TGTGCCAGAAGCCCAGGCCTAGCGGGAGAGTACACCGGGGAGCTGTTTTTT.